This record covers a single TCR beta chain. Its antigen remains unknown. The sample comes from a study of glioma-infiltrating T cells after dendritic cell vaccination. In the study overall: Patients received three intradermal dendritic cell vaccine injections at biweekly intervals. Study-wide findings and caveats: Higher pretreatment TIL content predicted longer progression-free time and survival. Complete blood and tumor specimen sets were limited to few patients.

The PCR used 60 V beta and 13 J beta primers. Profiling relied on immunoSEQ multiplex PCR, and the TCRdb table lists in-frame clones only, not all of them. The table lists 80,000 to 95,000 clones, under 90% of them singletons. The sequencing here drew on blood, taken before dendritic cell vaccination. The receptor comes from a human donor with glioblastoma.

In nucleotides, the CDR3 is TGCGCCAGCAGCTTGGGGGTTTTGGGAGGGACTGGCTACACCTTC. It translates to CASSLGVLGGTGYTF. V gene TRBV5-1 combines with J gene TRBJ1-2, with D perhaps TRBD1 (5 bases). V lost 0 bases and J 7 bases, leaving 16 bases between the germline ends. Germline CDR1 reads SGHRS; CDR2 reads YFSETQ. The CDR3 consists of 15 residues.